This TCR beta chain was obtained from a study of graft-versus-host responses after intestinal transplantation. CDR3 length equals 15 residues. Trimming took 0 bases from V and 3 from J, leaving 13 bases between them. Germline lookup yields CDR1 SGHRS and CDR2 YFSETQ. The method was immunoSEQ multiplex PCR; TCRdb's version includes in-frame clones alone and lacks a portion of them. The sample holds over 20,000 clones, roughly nine tenths seen once. Sequencing was performed on PBMCs, taken around 68 days after intestinal transplantation. The source is a human patient who received an intestinal transplant, so some T cells may come from the graft donor. This chain joins TRBV5-1 and TRBJ2-7; the D gene is possibly TRBD2 (5 bases). The CDR3: CASSLEVSVGYEQYF. CDR3 nucleotides: TGCGCCAGCAGCTTGGAGGTTAGCGTTGGCTACGAGCAGTACTTC.